This T cell receptor (beta chain) was identified during a study of shared T cell receptors in the human thymus. CDR3 length: 17 residues. Germline CDR1 SGHDT, CDR2 YYEEEE. V shed 0 bases and J shed 2 bases, with 16 bases lying between them. Some clones are missing from TCRdb's copy, which holds only in-frame ones; the method was immunoSEQ multiplex PCR. The profile shows 500,000 to 850,000 clones, more than 70% of them singletons. These data are also associated with another study on human thymus T cells. That paper states: It was from resections taken during corrective heart surgery that the thymus tissue came. Use of V and J genes seemed skewed within the thymic and blood repertoires. Related research found strongly overlapping thymic repertoires in unrelated individuals.

The clonotype comes from a boy in the first two years of life with a congenital heart defect. The rearrangement links TRBV5-6 to TRBJ2-3; possible D gene TRBD1, 8 bases. The sequenced material came from thymocytes. The CDR3 sequence: CASSLDAGDRTTDTQYF. CDR3 bases: TGTGCCAGCAGCTTGGACGCGGGGGACAGGACCACAGATACGCAGTATTTT.